The rows below give T cell receptor beta chains drawn from one sample of a study of blood T cell repertoires in COVID-19. Only in-frame clones appear in the TCRdb table, and some are missing; sequencing was by immunoSEQ multiplex PCR. The data show a few hundred thousand clones, approximately 83% seen once. Input material: PBMCs or T cells enriched from blood (not recorded which). All receptors derive from a woman aged 25 to 39 who had recovered from COVID-19. Each CDR3 is given with its conserved first and last residue. Each record gives: D gene, J gene, clone size, V gene, CDR3 protein, CDR3 DNA. A D gene is named only where the DNA matches it firmly. Only some rows state a clone size, as once, few, many or a class for expanded clones.

TRBD2,TRBJ2-2,NA,TRBV3-1/TRBV3-2,CASSFGVAGNTGELFF,TGTGCCAGCAGCTTCGGGGTAGCGGGTAACACCGGGGAGCTGTTTTTT
NA,TRBJ1-5,NA,TRBV5-8,CASSLSQGRSNQPQHF,TGTGCCAGCAGCTTATCGCAGGGAAGGAGCAATCAGCCCCAGCATTTT
TRBD1,TRBJ1-5,NA,TRBV6-5,CASSQGAIDQPQHF,TGTGCCAGCAGTCAGGGGGCCATCGATCAGCCCCAGCATTTT
NA,TRBJ2-5,NA,TRBV7-8,CASSYELTTTETQYF,TGTGCCAGCAGCTATGAACTTACCACTACAGAGACCCAGTACTTC
NA,TRBJ2-1,NA,TRBV10-2,CASSLAGEYNEQFF,TGCGCCAGCAGTCTTGCGGGCGAGTACAATGAGCAGTTCTTC
NA,TRBJ2-2,NA,TRBV19,CASSIIRGGGAGELFF,TGTGCCAGTAGTATAATAAGGGGAGGTGGGGCCGGGGAGCTGTTTTTT
TRBD2,TRBJ2-1,NA,TRBV10-2,CASSLLAGSYNEQFF,TGCGCCAGCAGTCTACTAGCGGGCTCCTACAATGAGCAGTTCTTC
TRBD2,TRBJ2-3,NA,TRBV7-9,CASSFVAGDTQYF,TGTGCCAGCAGCTTCGTAGCGGGAGATACGCAGTATTTT
NA,TRBJ2-2,few,TRBV6-5,CASRTKVTGELFF,TGTGCCAGCCGGACAAAGGTCACCGGGGAGCTGTTTTTT
TRBD1,TRBJ1-1,NA,TRBV5-1,CASSAGTEDTEAFF,TGCGCCAGCAGCGCCGGGACAGAGGATACTGAAGCTTTCTTT
NA,TRBJ2-1,NA,TRBV5-8,CASSADGISYNEQFF,TGTGCCAGCAGCGCGGACGGGATCTCCTACAATGAGCAGTTCTTC
TRBD1,TRBJ1-6,NA,TRBV7-8,CASSLPHSTGGSSYNSPLHF,TGTGCCAGCAGCCTACCACACTCGACAGGGGGGAGCTCCTATAATTCACCCCTCCACTTT
NA,TRBJ1-1,NA,TRBV7-2,CASSLAGATTEAFF,TGTGCCAGCAGCTTAGCAGGGGCGACCACTGAAGCTTTCTTT
NA,TRBJ1-1,NA,TRBV28,CASIRGMNTEAFF,TGTGCCAGCATTCGGGGTATGAACACTGAAGCTTTCTTT
NA,TRBJ1-5,NA,TRBV6-5,CASSYAGGGNQPQHF,TGTGCCAGCAGTTACGCAGGAGGCGGCAATCAGCCCCAGCATTTT
TRBD2,TRBJ2-7,NA,TRBV3-1/TRBV3-2,CASSRSGGAYEQYF,TGTGCCAGCAGCCGTAGCGGGGGGGCCTACGAGCAGTACTTC
NA,TRBJ1-3,NA,TRBV9,CASSGPGVPSGNTIYF,TGTGCCAGCAGCGGTCCAGGGGTCCCTTCTGGAAACACCATATATTTT